Shown below are 18 T cell receptor beta chains from a single sample sequenced in a study of prognosis after radiotherapy for stage I lung cancer. Two-round multiplex PCR amplified TCR beta CDR3 from genomic DNA. Every TRBV and TRBJ gene had its own specific primer in first-round PCR. Using its own MiXCR run on the multiplex PCR reads, TCRdb lists one record per CDR3 protein. The profile shows about 51,000 distinct CDR3 sequences, roughly 35% of them singletons. Sequencing was performed on PBMCs, taken before or after stereotactic body radiation therapy (not recorded which). The receptor set was obtained from a donor over 45 with non-small cell lung cancer.

In this sample, this clonotype turned up once. This sequence joins TRBV30 and TRBJ2-5; D ambiguous. This CDR3 comprises 11 residues. The V end was cut by 2 bases, the J end by 14 bases, with 15 bases between. Germline CDR1 is GTSNPN and CDR2 is SVGIG (reference sequence). The CDR3 sequence: CAWSSRAQHYF. DNA for the CDR3: TGTGCCTGGAGTTCCCGAGCTCAGCATTACTTC.

The rearrangement joins TRBV11-1 to TRBJ2-3, with TRBD1 as a possible D gene (7 bases). V lost 5 bases, J lost 4 bases, and 19 bases lay in between. CDR3 length: 16 residues. Germline V lookup: CDR1 SGHAT, CDR2 FQDESV (reference sequence). CDR3 amino acids: CASSVGGGVDSDTQYF. The CDR3 region has the DNA TGTGCCAGCAGCGTAGGGGGCGGGGTTGATTCAGATACGCAGTATTTT.

This clonotype was observed a few times. The chain combines TRBV28 with TRBJ1-2; no clear D gene. Trimming removed 3 bases at V and 8 bases at J, with 13 bases between. This CDR3 region has 13 residues. Germline V gene lookup returns CDR1 MDHEN and CDR2 SYDVKM. The CDR3 DNA reads TGTGCCAGCAGTTTTTCCAGAACCATCGGCTACACCTTC. It translates to CASSFSRTIGYTF.

This clonotype counts as medium-sized. This chain joins TRBV2 and TRBJ2-1; D might be TRBD2 (6 bases). Between the trimmed V and J ends, which lost 1 base and 6 bases, there was a span of 16 bases. There are 16 residues in the CDR3. Germline assignment: CDR1 SNHLY and CDR2 FYNNEI. The CDR3 DNA sequence: TGTGCCAGCAGTGAAGGGCGGGGCAGGGCGAGCAATGAGCAGTTCTTC. It specifies CASSEGRGRASNEQFF.

Worth noting for this clonotype: Mismatch with germline at one junction end may stem from a read error. The chain carries TRBV5-1 and TRBJ2-2; D is unclear. The V gene's germline CDR1 is SGHRS and CDR2 YFSETQ. The CDR3 is 16 amino acids. CDR3 loop: CASSLGPGPTTAELFF. DNA of the CDR3: TGCGCCAGCAGCTTGGGGCCTGGACCGACCACCGCGGAGCTGTTTTTT.

As for this clonotype: Since a much larger clone is just one base distant, this may be a read error. The CDR3 does not end in the conserved phenylalanine or tryptophan, so this is likely a read error. The chain employs TRBV25-1 and TRBJ2-1, with a weak D call TRBD2 (5 bases). V was shortened by 9 bases and J by 6 bases, with 9 bases between the two germline ends. Germline loops: CDR1 MGHDK, CDR2 SYGVNS. The CDR3 consists of 11 residues. The chain's CDR3 is CASLGLNEQFL. CDR3 DNA sequence: TGTGCCAGTCTAGGACTCAATGAGCAGTTCTTA.

The chain uses TRBV27 and TRBJ2-6, with D perhaps TRBD2 (5 bases). V gave up 6 bases and J gave up 0 bases, with 21 bases separating them. The germline gives CDR1 MNHEY, CDR2 SMNVEV (reference sequence). CDR3 length: 19 residues. CDR3 coding DNA: TGTGCCAGCAGATTGGGTGTTCCGGGGTCCCGCTCTGGGGCCAACGTCCTGACTTTC. It codes for CASRLGVPGSRSGANVLTF.

This clonotype came up many times. The chain links TRBV7-6 to TRBJ1-6; the match to TRBD1 covers 10 bases. Germline V gives CDR1 SGHVS, CDR2 FNYEAQ. V shed 5 bases, J shed 8 bases, and the junction held 3 bases outside the gene matches. There are 14 residues in the CDR3. In DNA form, the CDR3 reads TGTGCCAGCAGCAAGGGACAGGGGTATTCACCCCTCCACTTT. It codes for CASSKGQGYSPLHF.

About this clonotype: The junction does not match germline at one end; this may be a read error. This chain joins TRBV19 and TRBJ2-4; 9 nucleotides match TRBD1. This CDR3 has 17 amino acids. CDR1 and CDR2 from the germline V gene are LNHDA and SQIVND (reference sequence). CDR3 nucleotides: TGTGCCAGTGGGGACAGGGCCGACTATCTGGCCAAAAAAATTCAGTACTTC. Amino acids: CASGDRADYLAKKIQYF.

This clonotype was seen ten or more times. The chain has TRBV5-1 and TRBJ1-2; tentatively, D is TRBD1 (6 bases). Germline-derived CDR1 and CDR2 are SGHRS and YFSETQ. V lost 1 base and J lost 4, with 17 bases in between. The length of the CDR3 is 16 residues. In DNA, the CDR3 is TGCGCCAGCAGCTTGATGACAAGTGTAGGGGGCTATGGCTACACCTTC. As protein: CASSLMTSVGGYGYTF.

To note about this clonotype: Because it lacks the conserved phenylalanine or tryptophan at the end, this CDR3 is likely a read error. The chain uses TRBV7-8 and TRBJ2-7; 11 bases map to TRBD1. Germline V gene data show CDR1 as SGHVS and CDR2 as FQNEAQ. With V trimmed by 5 bases and J by 4 bases, 10 bases remained unmatched. The CDR3 loop spans 16 amino acids. CDR3 in amino acids: CASSPAGTGGWYEQYL. In DNA, the CDR3 is TGTGCCAGCAGCCCTGCGGGGACAGGGGGATGGTACGAGCAGTACCTC.

In regard to this clonotype: A clone one base away is much larger, so this may be a read error. This chain joins TRBV7-3 and TRBJ1-4, with D tentatively TRBD1 (6 bases). The CDR3 totals 18 residues. The V and J ends lost 0 bases and 7 bases respectively, with 21 bases between them. The germline CDR1 and CDR2 sequences are SGHTA and FQGTGA. The chain's CDR3 is CASSLTGISAGVSEKLFF. Here the CDR3 DNA reads TGTGCCAGCAGCTTAACAGGGATTAGTGCAGGGGTAAGTGAAAAACTGTTTTTT.

This clonotype was seen at least ten times. The chain uses TRBV7-2 and TRBJ2-5; D is unclear. The length of the CDR3 is 13 residues. With 1 base removed from V and 5 bases from J, the gap between germline ends came to 8 bases. CDR1 is SGHTA and CDR2 is FQGNSA in the germline V gene. CDR3 amino acids: CASSLGLRETQYF. In DNA, the CDR3 is TGTGCCAGCAGCTTAGGCCTCAGGGAGACCCAGTACTTC.

This clonotype was observed many times. CDR3 bases: TGCAGTGCTAGCTCGGGACTCCCAGCAGATACGCAGTATTTT. Its translation: CSASSGLPADTQYF. The chain recombines TRBV20-1 with TRBJ2-3; D is perhaps TRBD2 (6 bases). This CDR3 spans 14 amino acids. Trimming removed 3 bases at V and 4 bases at J, with 14 bases between. Germline CDR1 and CDR2: DFQATT and SNEGSKA (reference sequence).

In this sample, this clonotype turned up many times. This rearrangement joins TRBV5-1 to TRBJ1-6, with D possibly matching TRBD1 (6 bases). This CDR3 is built from 16 residues. Germline-derived CDR1 and CDR2 are SGHRS and YFSETQ. V lost 0 bases to trimming and J lost 9 bases, with 16 bases between them. This chain's CDR3 is CASSLGFQGRRSPLHF. CDR3 in DNA: TGCGCCAGCAGCTTGGGGTTCCAGGGGCGTCGTTCACCCCTCCACTTT.

The chain recombines TRBV6-8 with TRBJ2-2; 8 nucleotides agree with TRBD2. CDR1 and CDR2 from the germline V gene are MNHGY and SAAAGT. The CDR3 runs 14 residues. V shed 7 bases and J 7 bases; nucleotides not matched to a gene: 8. The CDR3 here is CASTKAGDSGELFF. The CDR3 DNA is TGTGCCAGCACCAAAGCGGGAGATAGCGGGGAGCTGTTTTTT.

With respect to this clonotype: The junction departs from germline at one end; a sequencing error may be responsible. V gene TRBV28 combines with J gene TRBJ2-2; D may be TRBD2 (5 bases). The CDR3 is 14 amino acids. Germline V gene lookup returns CDR1 MDHEN and CDR2 SYDVKM. The CDR3 region is CASSLRQNTGEPFF. The CDR3 bases are TGTGCCAGCAGTTTGAGGCAGAACACCGGGGAGCCGTTTTTT.

This clonotype was detected a few times. The rearrangement links TRBV5-5 to TRBJ2-5; D tentatively reads TRBD1 or TRBD2 (5 bases each). Germline loops: CDR1 SGHKS, CDR2 YYEKEE (reference sequence). This CDR3 region has 14 residues. Trimming removed 3 bases at V and 2 bases at J, with 11 bases between. CDR3 bases: TGTGCCAGCAGCTCACCGAGGGGTCAAGAGACCCAGTACTTC. It codes for CASSSPRGQETQYF. Combining the CDR3 with reference TRBV5-5 and TRBJ2-5 gives the whole variable domain DAGVTQSPTHLIKTRGQQVTLRCSPISGHKSVSWYQQVLGQGPQFIFQYYEKEERGRGNFPDRFSARQFPNYSSELNVNALLLGDSALYLCASSSPRGQETQYFGPGTRLLVL.